Listed below are T cell receptor beta chains from one sample, sequenced in a study of T cell repertoires in cytomegalovirus infection. Each CDR3 protein gets one entry after TCRdb re-called the reads with MiXCR. The sample holds 600,000 to 700,000 distinct CDR3 sequences; around a third are singletons and the top ten take around a sixth. No cognate antigen is known for these TCRs. The sample consisted of cultured PBMCs, taken from culture after CMV antigen stimulation. The source of these receptors is a human donor in good health (CMV status not recorded). Some clones in this sample may be carry-over from other donors' samples. The CDR3 runs from the conserved cysteine through the conserved F or W. A D gene is named only where the DNA matches it firmly. Rows give clone size only sometimes, using once, few, many, or a class for an expanded clone.

size: -; D: TRBD1; V: TRBV2; J: TRBJ2-1; DNA: TGTGCCAGCAGTACTGACAGGGGGCCTAATGAGCAGTTCTTC; CDR3: CASSTDRGPNEQFF
size: -; D: -; V: TRBV11-2; J: TRBJ1-1; DNA: TGTGCCAGCAGCTTTTTGGAGAGTGAAGCTTTCTTT; CDR3: CASSFLESEAFF
size: -; D: TRBD2; V: TRBV20-1; J: TRBJ2-1; DNA: TGCAGTGCCCGACCCGTCCGGACTAGCGGCTACAATGAGCAGTTCTTC; CDR3: CSARPVRTSGYNEQFF
size: -; D: TRBD1; V: TRBV10-3; J: TRBJ1-3; DNA: TGTGCCATCAGCGGGACAGGTCACTCTGGAAACACCATATATTTT; CDR3: CAISGTGHSGNTIYF
size: -; D: -; V: TRBV7-9; J: TRBJ2-5; DNA: TGTGCCAGCAGCTTAGTTTACAGTAGAGAGACCCAGTACTTC; CDR3: CASSLVYSRETQYF
size: -; D: TRBD1; V: TRBV12-3/TRBV12-4; J: TRBJ1-5; DNA: TGTGCCAGCAGTTTAGGGGACAGAAATCAGCCCCAGCATTTT; CDR3: CASSLGDRNQPQHF
size: -; D: TRBD1; V: TRBV4-1; J: TRBJ2-5; DNA: TGCGCCAGCAGCCAACCCAGGGGGCGGGGAGAGACCCAGTACTTC; CDR3: CASSQPRGRGETQYF
size: -; D: -; V: TRBV4-1; J: TRBJ2-2; DNA: TGCGCCAGCCCTAGTCCAAACACCGGGGAGCTGTTTTTT; CDR3: CASPSPNTGELFF
size: -; D: -; V: TRBV6-5; J: TRBJ2-2; DNA: TGTGCCAGCGGCCAGGACCTCGGCCCCGGGGAGCTGTTTTTT; CDR3: CASGQDLGPGELFF
size: once; D: TRBD1; V: TRBV6-2/TRBV6-3; J: TRBJ2-1; DNA: TGTGCCAGCAGTTACCCAGGGGGGCAGTTCTTC; CDR3: CASSYPGGQFF